Sequencing of this T cell receptor (beta chain) was carried out in a study of shared clonotypes between healthy human individuals. Study-level findings and limits: The sole specimen, blood, was sampled, and tissue repertoires likely differ.

This clone has only a few counts. Its target is not known. This CDR3 is also generated by other DNA sequences in the sample. There are 12 residues in the CDR3. Per the germline V gene, CDR1 is SNHLY and CDR2 is FYNNEI. Between the trimmed V and J ends, which lost 5 bases and 4 bases, there was a span of 8 bases. The data were produced by immunoSEQ multiplex PCR, yet TCRdb's version contains in-frame clones alone and is incomplete. The table shows under 600,000 clones, with approximately 95% occurring only once. The sequencing input was naive CD4+ T cells sorted from blood. The subset is: CD45RA+ positively selected. The TCR originated in a woman aged 25-40 years in good health. This chain joins TRBV2 and TRBJ1-2; D is possibly TRBD1 (6 bases). The CDR3 protein is CASSPQGYGYTF. DNA of the CDR3: TGTGCCAGCAGTCCACAGGGCTATGGCTACACCTTC.